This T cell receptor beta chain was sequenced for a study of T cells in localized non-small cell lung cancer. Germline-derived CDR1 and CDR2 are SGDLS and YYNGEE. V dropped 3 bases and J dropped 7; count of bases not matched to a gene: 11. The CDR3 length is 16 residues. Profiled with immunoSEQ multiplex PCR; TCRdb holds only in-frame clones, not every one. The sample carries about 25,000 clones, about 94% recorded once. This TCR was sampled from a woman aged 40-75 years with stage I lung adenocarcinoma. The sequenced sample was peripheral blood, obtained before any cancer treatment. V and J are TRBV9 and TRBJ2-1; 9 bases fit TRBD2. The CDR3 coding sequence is TGTGCCAGCAGCGGTAGCGGGAGCGGACGATTTAATGAGCAGTTCTTC. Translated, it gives CASSGSGSGRFNEQFF.